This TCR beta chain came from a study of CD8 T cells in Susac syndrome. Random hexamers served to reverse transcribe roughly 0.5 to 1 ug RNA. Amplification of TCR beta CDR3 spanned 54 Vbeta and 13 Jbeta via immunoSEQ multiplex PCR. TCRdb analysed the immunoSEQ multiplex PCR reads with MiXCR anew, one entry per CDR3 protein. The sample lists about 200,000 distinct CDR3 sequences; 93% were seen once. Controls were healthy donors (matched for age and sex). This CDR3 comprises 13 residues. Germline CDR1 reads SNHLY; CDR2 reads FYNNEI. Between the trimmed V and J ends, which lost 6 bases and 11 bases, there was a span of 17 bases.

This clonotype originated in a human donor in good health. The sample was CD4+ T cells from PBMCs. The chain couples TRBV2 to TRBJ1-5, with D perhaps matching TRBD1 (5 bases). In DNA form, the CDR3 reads TGTGCCAGCAGGGATGGGGGAGGGAGAGCCCAGCATTTT. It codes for CASRDGGGRAQHF.